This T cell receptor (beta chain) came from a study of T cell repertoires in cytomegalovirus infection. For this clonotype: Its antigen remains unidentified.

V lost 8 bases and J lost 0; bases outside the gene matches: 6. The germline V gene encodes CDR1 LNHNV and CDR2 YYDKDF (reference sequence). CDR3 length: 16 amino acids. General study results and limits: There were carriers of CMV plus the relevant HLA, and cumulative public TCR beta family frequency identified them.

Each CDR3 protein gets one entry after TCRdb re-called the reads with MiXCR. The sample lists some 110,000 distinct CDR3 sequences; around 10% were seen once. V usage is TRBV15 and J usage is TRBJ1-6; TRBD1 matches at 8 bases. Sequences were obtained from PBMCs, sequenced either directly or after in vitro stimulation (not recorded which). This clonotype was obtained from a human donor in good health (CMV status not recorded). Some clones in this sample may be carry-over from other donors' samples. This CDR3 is CATGQGRSSYNSPLHF. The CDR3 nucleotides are TGTGCCACCGGACAGGGTCGGAGCTCCTATAATTCACCCCTCCACTTT.